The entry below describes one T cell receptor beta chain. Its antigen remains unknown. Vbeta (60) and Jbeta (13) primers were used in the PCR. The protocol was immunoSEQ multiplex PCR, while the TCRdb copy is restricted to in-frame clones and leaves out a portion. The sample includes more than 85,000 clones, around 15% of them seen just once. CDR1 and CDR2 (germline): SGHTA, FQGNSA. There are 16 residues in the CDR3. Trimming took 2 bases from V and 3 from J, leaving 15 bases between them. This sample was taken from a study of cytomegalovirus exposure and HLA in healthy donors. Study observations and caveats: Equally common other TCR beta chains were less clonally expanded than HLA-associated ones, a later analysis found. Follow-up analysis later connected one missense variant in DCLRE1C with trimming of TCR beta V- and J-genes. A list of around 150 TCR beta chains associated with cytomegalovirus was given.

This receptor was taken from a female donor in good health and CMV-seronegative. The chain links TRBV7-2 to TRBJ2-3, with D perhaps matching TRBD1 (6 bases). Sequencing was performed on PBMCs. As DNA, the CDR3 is TGTGCCAGCAGCTTAAACCAGGGGACATCTACAGATACGCAGTATTTT. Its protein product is CASSLNQGTSTDTQYF.